This passage covers 31 T cell receptor beta chains from one sample sequenced in a study of a mutant IDH1 vaccine in newly diagnosed glioma (dated by TCRdb to 2020 to 2023). Reading the label with the study, this specimen's time point is: baseline, week 1 (first vaccination visit). The treatment or condition label, as the study defines it: pre-vaccination baseline after standard-of-care therapy. Library generation was performed with the immunoSEQ multiplex PCR assay. TCRdb's version of the immuneACCESS table is confined to in-frame rearrangements and falls short of the full clone set. An unresolved V gene accounts for under half of the shortfall where checked; the remainder is of unknown origin. The table for this sample lists some 59,000 clones; about 82% of them were counted only once. The ten largest clones represent around 21% of the sample. Specimen: PBMCs, collected from a glioma patient treated with radiotherapy, temozolomide or both. These receptors were collected from a man aged 18 to 29 with glioma.

The gene calls are TRBV6-5 and TRBJ2-1, with TRBD1 matching over 12 bases. The CDR3 length is 15 residues. The J segment lost 7 bases and the V segment lost 4 bases, leaving 5 bases of the junction unmatched. CDR1 MNHEY and CDR2 SVGAGI come from the germline V gene. The CDR3 is CASSWDRGRSNEQFF. The CDR3 bases are TGTGCCAGCAGTTGGGACAGGGGGCGCAGTAATGAGCAGTTCTTC.

The chain has TRBV4-3 and TRBJ1-4, with D possibly TRBD1 on 5 matching bases. The CDR3 sequence is 13 residues long. The V gene's germline CDR1 is LGHNA and CDR2 YSLEER. The germline V and J ends were trimmed by 4 bases and 8 bases, with 11 bases remaining between them. The CDR3 loop is CASSLTPGEKLFF. Written as DNA, the CDR3 is TGCGCCAGCAGCCTAACCCCAGGGGAAAAACTGTTTTTT.

J is TRBJ1-2 and V is TRBV4-1; 10 positions match TRBD1. The CDR3 loop spans 18 amino acids. Trimming at V came to 0 bases and at J to 4 bases, leaving 11 bases not matched to a gene. From germline, CDR1 is MGHRA and CDR2 YSYEKL. CDR3 DNA sequence: TGCGCCAGCAGCCAAGATAAGGGGACAGGGGTATTGGGCTATGGCTACACCTTC. Its protein product is CASSQDKGTGVLGYGYTF.

The CDR3, as DNA: TGTGCCAGCAGTTACTCGACAGGAGATCAGCCCCAGCATTTT. Translating gives CASSYSTGDQPQHF. The genes are TRBV6-5 and TRBJ1-5, with D tentatively TRBD1 (6 bases). Trimming took off 0 bases at V and 5 bases at J, with 8 bases between the two ends. The CDR3 is 14 residues long. Germline CDR1 MNHEY, CDR2 SVGAGI.

The J gene is TRBJ1-2, the V gene TRBV2; no definite D call. Germline V gives CDR1 SNHLY, CDR2 FYNNEI. The V end was cut by 2 bases, the J end by 0 bases, with 13 bases between. The CDR3 length is 16 residues. In DNA form, the CDR3 reads TGTGCCAGCAGTGAATCTCGGGCACCATCTAACTATGGCTACACCTTC. Protein product: CASSESRAPSNYGYTF.

The V and J genes are TRBV7-2 and TRBJ1-5, with a tentative D call TRBD1 (6 bases). V lost 0 bases, J lost 6 bases, and 15 bases lay in between. Looked up from germline, CDR1 is SGHTA and CDR2 is FQGNSA. This CDR3 is 16 amino acids long. This chain's CDR3 is CASSLAEGVGGQPQHF. CDR3 sequence (DNA): TGTGCCAGCAGCTTAGCGGAAGGGGTAGGGGGTCAGCCCCAGCATTTT.

By share, this clone ranks as medium-sized (0.01 to 0.1%). This chain joins TRBV6-1 and TRBJ2-7, with D unresolved. Germline values: CDR1 MNHNS, CDR2 SASEGT. CDR3 length equals 14 residues. The V gene lost 1 base and the J gene lost 5 bases, with 12 bases spanning the gap. Written as DNA, the CDR3 is TGTGCCAGCAGTGAAGGGGCAGAAGCCAACGAGCAGTACTTC. Protein: CASSEGAEANEQYF.

The chain recombines TRBV25-1 with TRBJ1-1; D is undetermined. Germline lookup yields CDR1 MGHDK and CDR2 SYGVNS. This CDR3 is 15 amino acids long. V shed 5 bases and J shed 1 base, with 14 bases lying between them. CDR3 sequence reads: CASSPAPGANTEAFF. The CDR3 bases are TGTGCCAGCAGTCCCGCCCCAGGTGCGAACACTGAAGCTTTCTTT.

This chain joins TRBV10-3 and TRBJ2-1; 9 bases map to TRBD2. CDR3 length equals 16 residues. From germline, CDR1 is ENHRY and CDR2 SYGVKD. V trimming: 4 bases; J trimming: 9 bases; junction bases outside the gene matches: 13. CDR3 nucleotide sequence: TGTGCCATCAGTGGCGCGTTGGTAGCGGGGGATGCTGAGCAGTTCTTC. It translates to CAISGALVAGDAEQFF.

This chain joins TRBV6-5 and TRBJ1-2, with D possibly TRBD1 on 6 matching bases. The CDR3 loop spans 14 amino acids. V lost 4 bases and J lost 5, with 14 bases in between. CDR1 and CDR2 from the germline V gene are MNHEY and SVGAGI. As DNA, the CDR3 is TGTGCCAGCAGTTCCGGACAGCGAATGTATGGCTACACCTTC. It specifies CASSSGQRMYGYTF.

The J gene is TRBJ2-7, the V gene TRBV14, with a tentative D call TRBD1 (6 bases). The CDR3 contains 16 residues. V was clipped by 4 bases and J by 3 bases, with 19 bases between them. CDR1 is SGHDN, CDR2 FVKESK, per germline. The CDR3 nucleotides are TGTGCCAGCAGCCCACATTGGACAGATCCTCTCTACGAGCAGTACTTC. Translated, it gives CASSPHWTDPLYEQYF.

This clone has only a few counts. J is TRBJ2-7 and V is TRBV6-4; D tentatively reads TRBD1 or TRBD2 (6 bases each). The CDR3 sequence is 14 residues long. Germline values: CDR1 MRHNA, CDR2 SNTAGT. V lost 7 bases, J lost 3 bases, and 16 bases lay in between. The DNA of the CDR3 is TGTGCCAGCACCCGACAGGACTATGACTACGAGCAGTACTTC. Translation gives CASTRQDYDYEQYF.

The J gene is TRBJ2-3, the V gene TRBV9; D may be TRBD2 (5 bases). The CDR3 spans 13 residues. Germline lookup yields CDR1 SGDLS and CDR2 YYNGEE. Trimming cost V 3 bases and J 4 bases, with 9 bases left between them. CDR3 sequence (DNA): TGTGCCAGCAGCGGAGGACTTTCAGATACGCAGTATTTT. Translating it yields CASSGGLSDTQYF.

The CDR3 DNA is TGCAGCGTTGCCGGGTCGCGCGGCTACACCTTC. As protein: CSVAGSRGYTF. V gene TRBV29-1 combines with J gene TRBJ1-2; D is unresolved. Trimming pared 4 bases from V and 8 bases from J, leaving 11 bases between. Germline CDR1 and CDR2: SQVTM and ANQGSEA. This CDR3 contains 11 residues.

This rearrangement joins TRBV9 to TRBJ1-3; possibly TRBD1 for D (5 bases). Germline V gene data show CDR1 as SGDLS and CDR2 as YYNGEE. Trimming cost V 0 bases and J 0 bases, with 16 bases left between them. The CDR3 totals 18 residues. As DNA, the CDR3 is TGTGCCAGCAGCGTAGTCGGATCCAGGGTAGCCTCTGGAAACACCATATATTTT. Protein sequence: CASSVVGSRVASGNTIYF.

J is TRBJ1-1 and V is TRBV7-9, with 9 bases lining up with TRBD1. Germline V lookup: CDR1 SEHNR, CDR2 FQNEAQ (reference sequence). The J segment lost 1 base and the V segment lost 5 bases, leaving 5 bases of the junction unmatched. The CDR3 totals 15 residues. The CDR3 loop is CASSLRQGGNTEAFF. CDR3 in DNA: TGTGCCAGCAGCCTTAGACAGGGGGGGAACACTGAAGCTTTCTTT.

Here the CDR3 reads CAWSRGGAMTNEKLFF. CDR3 sequence (DNA): TGTGCCTGGAGCAGGGGGGGGGCCATGACTAATGAAAAACTGTTTTTT. The chain has TRBV30 and TRBJ1-4; 7 nucleotides match TRBD1. Germline assignment: CDR1 GTSNPN and CDR2 SVGIG (reference sequence). This CDR3 has 16 amino acids. Trimming at V came to 3 bases and at J to 2 bases, leaving 9 bases not matched to a gene.

The rearrangement links TRBV5-4 to TRBJ2-3; 7 bases align to TRBD1. The V segment lost 2 bases and the J segment 0 bases; nucleotides outside the gene matches: 3. Germline V CDR1 and CDR2: SGHNT, YYREEE (reference sequence). CDR3 length: 15 amino acids. CDR3 DNA: TGTGCCAGCAGCTTAGGACAGGCGAGCACAGATACGCAGTATTTT. Protein sequence: CASSLGQASTDTQYF. The full variable domain, its missing parts supplied by reference TRBV5-4 and TRBJ2-3, is ETGVTQSPTHLIKTRGQQVTLRCSSQSGHNTVSWYQQALGQGPQFIFQYYREEENGRGNFPPRFSGLQFPNYSSELNVNALELDDSALYLCASSLGQASTDTQYFGPGTRLTVL.

V and J are TRBV7-9 and TRBJ2-7, with D possibly called TRBD1 or TRBD2 (7 bases each). There are 15 residues in the CDR3. V was trimmed by 4 bases and J by 7 bases, leaving 20 bases between them. Looked up from germline, CDR1 is SEHNR and CDR2 is FQNEAQ (reference sequence). CDR3 in DNA: TGTGCCAGCAGCTCCCCAGGGGGGGTTTCGAGGGAGCAGTACTTC. Residues: CASSSPGGVSREQYF.

The chain recombines TRBV30 with TRBJ1-2, with D uncertain. Germline CDR1 GTSNPN, CDR2 SVGIG (reference sequence). Trimming stripped 4 bases from V and 1 base from J, with 10 bases between. The CDR3 contains 13 residues. CDR3 DNA: TGTGCCTGGACTGAGACACATAACTATGGCTACACCTTC. This codes for CAWTETHNYGYTF.

This clone appeared once. The chain recombines TRBV6-1 with TRBJ2-7; D call uncertain. There are 11 residues in the CDR3. With 0 bases removed from V and 3 bases from J, the gap between germline ends came to 0 bases. Germline CDR1 and CDR2: MNHNS and SASEGT. As DNA, the CDR3 is TGTGCCAGCAGTGAAGCCTACGAGCAGTACTTC. Protein product: CASSEAYEQYF.

This chain joins TRBV28 and TRBJ1-2; D might be TRBD1 (5 bases). The V gene's germline CDR1 is MDHEN and CDR2 SYDVKM. V was shortened by 5 bases and J by 0 bases, with 10 bases between the two germline ends. The CDR3 totals 14 residues. The CDR3 DNA sequence: TGTGCCAGCAGTAAAGGGGAAGCTAACTATGGCTACACCTTC. Translation gives CASSKGEANYGYTF.

V gene TRBV4-2 combines with J gene TRBJ1-1; TRBD1 is a possible D gene (6 bases). Trimming pared 6 bases from V and 3 bases from J, leaving 17 bases between. The CDR3 is 15 residues long. The V gene's germline CDR1 is LGHNA and CDR2 YNFKEQ. The CDR3 loop reads CASRGGGGVYTEAFF. CDR3 nucleotide sequence: TGTGCCAGCAGGGGCGGCGGGGGCGTATACACTGAAGCTTTCTTT.

This clone has just a few counts. This chain joins TRBV7-2 and TRBJ1-1, with TRBD1 matching over 9 bases. After removal of 4 bases from V and 4 bases from J, the junction contained 4 bases not matched to a gene. The CDR3 sequence is 14 residues long. Germline values: CDR1 SGHTA, CDR2 FQGNSA. CDR3 DNA: TGTGCCAGCAGCTCCTACAGGGGGCCCACTGAAGCTTTCTTT. It yields the protein CASSSYRGPTEAFF.

This clone was counted only a few times. Different DNA sequences within this sample yield the same CDR3. This chain joins TRBV4-3 and TRBJ2-7; 7 bases agree with TRBD2. The CDR3 contains 15 residues. Trimming cost V 2 bases and J 0 bases; bases outside gene matches: 4. From germline, CDR1 is LGHNA and CDR2 YSLEER. CDR3 sequence: CASSQLADLSYEQYF. In nucleotides, the CDR3 is TGCGCCAGCAGCCAACTAGCGGACCTCTCCTACGAGCAGTACTTC.

This sequence joins TRBV29-1 and TRBJ2-1; TRBD2 matches at 10 bases. J lost 3 bases, V lost 8 bases, and 1 base had no gene match. Germline V gene sequence: CDR1 SQVTM, CDR2 ANQGSEA. This CDR3 is built from 12 residues. CDR3 sequence (DNA): TGCAGCACTAGCGGGATCTACAATGAGCAGTTCTTC. This sequence encodes CSTSGIYNEQFF.

This clone was recorded a few times. CDR3: CASSLARGSYEQYF. DNA for the CDR3: TGCGCCAGCAGCTTGGCGAGGGGATCCTACGAGCAGTACTTC. The chain combines TRBV5-1 with TRBJ2-7, with D perhaps given as TRBD1 or TRBD2 (5 bases each). Germline CDR1 and CDR2: SGHRS and YFSETQ. This CDR3 is 14 amino acids long. The germline V and J ends were trimmed by 0 bases and 1 base, with 8 bases remaining between them.

This clone was seen a single time. The chain carries TRBV9 and TRBJ2-3; TRBD2 agrees at 8 bases. Germline CDR1 is SGDLS and CDR2 is YYNGEE. The CDR3 runs 16 residues. V trimming: 0 bases; J trimming: 4 bases; junction bases outside the gene matches: 7. The CDR3 loop reads CASSVAGGRRADTQYF. The CDR3 DNA reads as TGTGCCAGCAGCGTAGCGGGAGGGAGGAGGGCAGATACGCAGTATTTT. Drawing the rest from reference TRBV9 and TRBJ2-3, the complete variable domain is DSGVTQTPKHLITATGQRVTLRCSPRSGDLSVYWYQQSLDQGLQFLIQYYNGEERAKGNILERFSAQQFPDLHSELNLSSLELGDSALYFCASSVAGGRRADTQYFGPGTRLTVL.

This chain links TRBV7-2 with TRBJ2-7; 11 nucleotides match TRBD1. Germline V gene sequence: CDR1 SGHTA, CDR2 FQGNSA. Trimming at V came to 1 base and at J to 5 bases, leaving 1 base not matched to a gene. This CDR3 contains 14 residues. CDR3 sequence: CASSLGTGGNEQYF. The DNA of the CDR3 is TGTGCCAGCAGCTTAGGGACAGGGGGCAACGAGCAGTACTTC.

The rearrangement uses TRBV30 and TRBJ1-5; D is possibly TRBD1 (5 bases). The germline V and J ends were trimmed by 1 base and 2 bases, with 9 bases remaining between them. Germline-derived CDR1 and CDR2 are GTSNPN and SVGIG (reference sequence). This CDR3 is 14 amino acids long. CDR3 nucleotides: TGTGCCTGGAGTGCCTGGGGGGGCAATCAGCCCCAGCATTTT. It encodes CAWSAWGGNQPQHF.

J is TRBJ2-7 and V is TRBV6-5, with TRBD2 as a possible D gene (6 bases). From germline, CDR1 is MNHEY and CDR2 SVGAGI. Trimming removed 0 bases at V and 3 bases at J, with 12 bases between. CDR3 length: 15 residues. The CDR3 sequence is CASSYSIGEVYEQYF. CDR3 DNA sequence: TGTGCCAGCAGTTACTCGATTGGGGAGGTCTACGAGCAGTACTTC.